What follows are 7 T cell receptor beta chains derived from one specimen sequenced in a study of human T cells and chemical hapten exposure. TCRdb itself ran the RACE reads through MiXCR, one entry per CDR3 protein. In the table there are some 400,000 distinct CDR3 sequences, nearly 5% of which are singletons. Time point specified: patch test 1, 2 weeks after DPC sensitization. This sample's treatment: therapeutic diphenylcyclopropenone sensitization with weekly scalp DPC. Sample: whole blood, taken in connection with sensitization to the hapten diphenylcyclopropenone (DPC). Source of these receptors: a woman in her fifties or sixties with alopecia areata. Some clones in this sample may be carry-over from other donors' samples.

In its sample, this clonotype was seen many times. The CDR3 is CASSPVGGVYGYTF. The CDR3 nucleotides are TGTGCCAGCAGCCCTGTTGGAGGAGTCTATGGCTACACCTTC. The chain has TRBV27 and TRBJ1-2, with D uncertain. This CDR3 has 14 amino acids. Trimming left V 6 bases short and J 4 bases short, with 15 bases between. The germline V gene has CDR1 MNHEY and CDR2 SMNVEV (reference sequence).

This clonotype was observed at least ten times. The J gene is TRBJ2-7, the V gene TRBV28; D possibly matches TRBD1 or TRBD2 (5 bases each). V lost 11 bases and J 5 bases, leaving 10 bases between the germline ends. CDR1 is MDHEN and CDR2 is SYDVKM in the germline V gene. The CDR3 sequence is 10 residues long. The CDR3, as DNA: TGTGCCTCCGGGGCCCACGAGCAGTACTTC. Amino acids: CASGAHEQYF.

About this clonotype: The CDR3 does not end in the conserved phenylalanine or tryptophan, so this is likely a read error. The DNA is left out, because the CDR3 cannot be placed on it with certainty; the CDR3 is given as TCRdb lists it. The CDR3 loop reads CASSQERVASLRHS. The chain links TRBV3-1 to TRBJ2-4. Germline CDR1 LGHDT, CDR2 YNNKEL (reference sequence). From its first to its last residue, the CDR3 has 14 amino acids.

The table lists this clonotype with many counts. The chain has TRBV2 and TRBJ2-1; perhaps D is TRBD1 or TRBD2 (5 bases each). V was shortened by 6 bases and J by 4 bases, with 13 bases between the two germline ends. The germline CDR1 and CDR2 sequences are SNHLY and FYNNEI. This CDR3 contains 14 residues. CDR3 loop: CASRTGTPYNEQFF. CDR3 nucleotides: TGTGCCAGCAGGACCGGGACCCCTTACAATGAGCAGTTCTTC.

This clonotype was seen at least ten times. The chain links TRBV5-6 to TRBJ2-3, with a weak D call TRBD2 (5 bases). This CDR3 contains 16 residues. V was cut by 4 bases and J by 0 bases, with 15 bases left in between. Germline-derived CDR1 and CDR2 are SGHDT and YYEEEE. Here the CDR3 DNA reads TGTGCCAGCAGCACCAGGACTGCTTCTAGCACAGATACGCAGTATTTT. It is translated as CASSTRTASSTDTQYF.

This clonotype was found a few times. This chain links TRBV10-1 with TRBJ2-3; maybe TRBD2 (5 bases). V lost 3 bases, J lost 0 bases, and 13 bases lay in between. Germline CDR1 WNHNN, CDR2 SYGVQD (reference sequence). The CDR3 contains 16 residues. CDR3 in amino acids: CASSDRAVSSTDTQYF. CDR3 in DNA: TGCGCCAGCAGTGATCGAGCGGTCTCTAGCACAGATACGCAGTATTTT.

The rearrangement links TRBV12-3 or TRBV12-4 to TRBJ2-2; D is unresolved. This CDR3 contains 15 residues. The V and J ends lost 1 base and 2 bases respectively, with 8 bases between them. CDR3 in DNA: TGTGCCAGCAGTTTAGGTTCGTCTAACACCGGGGAGCTGTTTTTT. Translated, it gives CASSLGSSNTGELFF.